The T cell receptor beta chain under discussion was sequenced for a study of post-analysis software for immune sequencing data. Unique molecular identifiers had been added to the TCR beta cDNA libraries. TCRdb independently ran MiXCR on the PCR reads; one entry per CDR3 protein. The top ten clones hold 0.55% to 0.65% of a sample with hundreds of thousands of distinct CDR3 sequences, approximately 30% of them seen once. Sequenced sample: blood. The source of this sequence is a girl aged 5 to 17 with multiple sclerosis.

The CDR3 DNA sequence: TGTGCCACCAGTGATTCACAGGGTTTCTCTTCTGGGGCCAACGTCCTGACTTTC. Encoded protein: CATSDSQGFSSGANVLTF. This rearrangement joins TRBV24-1 to TRBJ2-6; tentatively, D is TRBD1 (6 bases). V lost 2 bases, J lost 1 base, and 14 bases lay in between. Per the germline V gene, CDR1 is KGHDR and CDR2 is SFDVKD. CDR3 length: 18 residues.